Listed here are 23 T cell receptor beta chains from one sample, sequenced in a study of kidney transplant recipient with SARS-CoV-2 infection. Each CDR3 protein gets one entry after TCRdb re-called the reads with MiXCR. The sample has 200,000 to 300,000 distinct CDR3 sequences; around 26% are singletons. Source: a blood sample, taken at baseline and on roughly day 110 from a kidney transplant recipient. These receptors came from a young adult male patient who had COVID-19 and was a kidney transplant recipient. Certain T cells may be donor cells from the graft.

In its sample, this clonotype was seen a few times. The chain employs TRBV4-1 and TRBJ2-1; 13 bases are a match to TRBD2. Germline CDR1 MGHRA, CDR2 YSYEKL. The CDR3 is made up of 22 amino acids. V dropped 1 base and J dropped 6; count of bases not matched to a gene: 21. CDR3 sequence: CASSQVGPLGTSGIWAGNEQFF. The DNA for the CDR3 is TGCGCCAGCAGCCAAGTAGGGCCCCTCGGGACTAGCGGGATATGGGCGGGCAATGAGCAGTTCTTC.

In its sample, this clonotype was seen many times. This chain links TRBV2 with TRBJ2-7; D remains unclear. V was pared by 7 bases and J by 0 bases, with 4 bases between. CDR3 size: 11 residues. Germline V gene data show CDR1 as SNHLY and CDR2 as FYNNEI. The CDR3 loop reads CASTSSYEQYF. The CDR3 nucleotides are TGTGCCAGCACGAGCTCCTACGAGCAGTACTTC.

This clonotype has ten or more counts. In DNA form, the CDR3 reads TGTGCCAGCAGTTATTCTGGACAGGGGGGGTGGGAAGAGACCCAGTACTTC. It specifies CASSYSGQGGWEETQYF. The chain carries TRBV6-5 and TRBJ2-5; TRBD1 matches at 10 bases. V gave up 3 bases and J gave up 3 bases; unmatched junction bases: 10. Germline values: CDR1 MNHEY, CDR2 SVGAGI. The CDR3 spans 17 residues.

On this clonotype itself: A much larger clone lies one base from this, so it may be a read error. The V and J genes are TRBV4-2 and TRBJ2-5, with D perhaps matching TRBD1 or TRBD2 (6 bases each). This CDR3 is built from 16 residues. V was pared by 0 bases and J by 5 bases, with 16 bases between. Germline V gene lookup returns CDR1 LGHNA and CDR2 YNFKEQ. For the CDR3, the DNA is TGTGCCAGCAGCCAAGAAGGAGGGGGGATGGGGGAGACCCAGTACTTC. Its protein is CASSQEGGGMGETQYF.

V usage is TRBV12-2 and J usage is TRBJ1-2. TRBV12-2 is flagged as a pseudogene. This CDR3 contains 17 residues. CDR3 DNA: TGTGCAAGTCGCAATCTTACGACTCCACGAAAGACCTATGGCTACACCTTC. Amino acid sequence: CASRNLTTPRKTYGYTF.

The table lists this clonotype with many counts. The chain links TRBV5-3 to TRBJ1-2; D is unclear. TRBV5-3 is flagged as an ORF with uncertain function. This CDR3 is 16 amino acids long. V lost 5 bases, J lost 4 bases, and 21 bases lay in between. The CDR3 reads CARRTTVVRKTYGYTF. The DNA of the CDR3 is TGTGCCAGAAGGACCACAGTGGTGAGAAAGACCTATGGCTACACCTTC.

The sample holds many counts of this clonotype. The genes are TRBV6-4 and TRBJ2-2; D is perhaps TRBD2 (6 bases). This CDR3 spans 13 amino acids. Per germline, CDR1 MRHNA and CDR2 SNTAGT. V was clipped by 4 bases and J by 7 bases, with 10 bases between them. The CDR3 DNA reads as TGTGCCAGCAGTGCCGGGACTCACGGGGAGCTGTTTTTT. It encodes CASSAGTHGELFF.

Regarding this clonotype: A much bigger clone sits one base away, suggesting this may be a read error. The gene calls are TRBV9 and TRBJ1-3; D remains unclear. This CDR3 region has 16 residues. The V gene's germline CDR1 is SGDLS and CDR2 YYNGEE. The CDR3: CAGSGSGPLSGNTIYF. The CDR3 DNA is TGTGCCGGCAGTGGTTCCGGGCCGCTCTCTGGAAACACCATATATTTT.

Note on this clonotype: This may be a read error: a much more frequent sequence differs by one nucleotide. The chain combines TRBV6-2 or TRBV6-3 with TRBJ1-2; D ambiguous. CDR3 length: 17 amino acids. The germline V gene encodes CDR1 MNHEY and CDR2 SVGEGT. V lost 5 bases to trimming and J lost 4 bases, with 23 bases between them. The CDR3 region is CASSIMTCIGKTYGYTF. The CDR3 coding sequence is TGTGCCAGCAGTATTATGACCTGCATCGGAAAGACCTATGGCTACACCTTC.

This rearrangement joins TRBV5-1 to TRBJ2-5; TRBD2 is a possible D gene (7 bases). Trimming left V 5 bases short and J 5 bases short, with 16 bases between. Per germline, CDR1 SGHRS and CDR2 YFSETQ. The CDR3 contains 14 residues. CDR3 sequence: CASRGWEGDETQYF. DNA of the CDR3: TGCGCCAGCAGGGGTTGGGAGGGGGACGAGACCCAGTACTTC.

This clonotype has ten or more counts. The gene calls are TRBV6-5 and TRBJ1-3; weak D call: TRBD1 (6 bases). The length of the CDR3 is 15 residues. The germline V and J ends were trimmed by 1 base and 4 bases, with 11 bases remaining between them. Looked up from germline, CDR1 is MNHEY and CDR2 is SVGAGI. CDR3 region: CASSYYAGTGNTIYF. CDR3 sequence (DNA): TGTGCCAGCAGTTACTATGCGGGGACAGGAAACACCATATATTTT.

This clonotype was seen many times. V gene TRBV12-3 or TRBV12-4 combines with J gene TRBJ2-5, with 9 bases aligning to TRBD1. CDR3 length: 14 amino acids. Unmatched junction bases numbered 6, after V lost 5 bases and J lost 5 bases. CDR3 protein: CASSPTGGWETQYF. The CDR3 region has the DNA TGTGCCAGCAGTCCGACAGGGGGTTGGGAGACCCAGTACTTC.

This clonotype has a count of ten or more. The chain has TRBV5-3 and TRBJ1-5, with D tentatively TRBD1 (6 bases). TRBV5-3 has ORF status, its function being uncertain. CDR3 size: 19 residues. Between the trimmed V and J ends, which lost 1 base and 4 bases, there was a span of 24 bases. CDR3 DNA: TGTGCCAGAAGCTTGTACCGGCTACAAACAGGGTATCGGAATCAGCCCCAGCATTTT. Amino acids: CARSLYRLQTGYRNQPQHF.

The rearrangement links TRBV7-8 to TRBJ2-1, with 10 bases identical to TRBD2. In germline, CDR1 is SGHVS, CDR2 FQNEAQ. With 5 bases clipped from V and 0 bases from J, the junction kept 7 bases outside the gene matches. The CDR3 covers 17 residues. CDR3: CASSASGSFSSYNEQFF. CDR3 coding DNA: TGTGCCAGCAGCGCTAGCGGGAGCTTTAGCTCCTACAATGAGCAGTTCTTC.

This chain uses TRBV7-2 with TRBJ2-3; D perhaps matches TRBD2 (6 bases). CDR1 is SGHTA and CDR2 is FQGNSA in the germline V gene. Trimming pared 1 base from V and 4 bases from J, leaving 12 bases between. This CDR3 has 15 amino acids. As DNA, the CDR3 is TGTGCCAGCAGCTTAGTACGGGGGTGGGCAGATACGCAGTATTTT. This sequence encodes CASSLVRGWADTQYF. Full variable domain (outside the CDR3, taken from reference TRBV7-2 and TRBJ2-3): GAGVSQSPSNKVTEKGKDVELRCDPISGHTALYWYRQSLGQGLEFLIYFQGNSAPDKSGLPSDRFSAERTGGSVSTLTIQRTQQEDSAVYLCASSLVRGWADTQYFGPGTRLTVL.

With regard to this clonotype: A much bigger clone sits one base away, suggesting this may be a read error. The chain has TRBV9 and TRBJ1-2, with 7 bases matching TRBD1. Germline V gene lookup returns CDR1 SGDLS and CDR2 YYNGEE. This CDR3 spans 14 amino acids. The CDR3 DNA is TGTGCCAACAGCGCCCCGGGACAGAGCTATGGCTACACCTTC. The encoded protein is CANSAPGQSYGYTF. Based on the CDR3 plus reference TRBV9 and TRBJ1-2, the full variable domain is DSGVTQTPKHLITATGQRVTLRCSPRSGDLSVYWYQQSLDQGLQFLIQYYNGEERAKGNILERFSAQQFPDLHSELNLSSLELGDSALYFCANSAPGQSYGYTFGSGTRLTVV.

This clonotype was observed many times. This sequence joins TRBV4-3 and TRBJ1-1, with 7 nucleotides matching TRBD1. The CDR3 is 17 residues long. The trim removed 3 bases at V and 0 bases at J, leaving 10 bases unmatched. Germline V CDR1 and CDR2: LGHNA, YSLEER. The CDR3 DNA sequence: TGCGCCAGCAGCCAGGGGGGACAGCTGAACGTGAACACTGAAGCTTTCTTT. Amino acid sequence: CASSQGGQLNVNTEAFF.

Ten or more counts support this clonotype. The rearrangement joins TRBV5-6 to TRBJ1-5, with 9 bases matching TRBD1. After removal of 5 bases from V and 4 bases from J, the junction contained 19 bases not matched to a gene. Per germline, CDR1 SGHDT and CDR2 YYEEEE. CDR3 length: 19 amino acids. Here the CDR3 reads CASSLSLTWDRVPNQPQHF. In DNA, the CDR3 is TGTGCCAGCAGTTTAAGCCTTACATGGGACAGGGTTCCGAATCAGCCCCAGCATTTT.

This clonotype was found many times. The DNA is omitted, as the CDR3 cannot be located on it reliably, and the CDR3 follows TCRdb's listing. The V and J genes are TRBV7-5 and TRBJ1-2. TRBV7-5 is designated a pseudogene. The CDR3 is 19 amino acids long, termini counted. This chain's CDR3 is CISVPEDVGEVGKTYGYTF.

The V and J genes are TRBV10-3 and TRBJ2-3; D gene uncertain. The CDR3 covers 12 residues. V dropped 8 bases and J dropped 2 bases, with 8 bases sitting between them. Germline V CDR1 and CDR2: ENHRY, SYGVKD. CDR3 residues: CAIGPHTDTQYF. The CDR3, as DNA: TGTGCCATCGGGCCCCACACAGATACGCAGTATTTT.

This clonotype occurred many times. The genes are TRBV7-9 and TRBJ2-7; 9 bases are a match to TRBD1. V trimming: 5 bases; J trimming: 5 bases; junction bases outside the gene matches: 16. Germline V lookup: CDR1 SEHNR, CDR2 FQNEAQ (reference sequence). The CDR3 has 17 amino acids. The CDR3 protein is CASSKSQGQGFFHEQYF. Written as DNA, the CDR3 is TGTGCCAGCAGCAAAAGCCAGGGACAGGGTTTTTTCCACGAGCAGTACTTC.

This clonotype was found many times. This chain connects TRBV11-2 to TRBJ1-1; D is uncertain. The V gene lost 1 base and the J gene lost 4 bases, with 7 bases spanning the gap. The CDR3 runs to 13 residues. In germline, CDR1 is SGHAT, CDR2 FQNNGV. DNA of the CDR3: TGTGCCAGCAGCTTAGTAGGGAGCACTGAAGCTTTCTTT. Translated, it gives CASSLVGSTEAFF.

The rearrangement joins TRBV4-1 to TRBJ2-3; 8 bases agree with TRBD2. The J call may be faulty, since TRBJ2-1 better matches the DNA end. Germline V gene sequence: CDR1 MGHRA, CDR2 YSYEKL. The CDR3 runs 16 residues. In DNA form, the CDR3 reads TGCGCCAGCAGCCAAGATCATCGGGGGGGGTGGAAAAAGCAGTTCTTC. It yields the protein CASSQDHRGGWKKQFF.